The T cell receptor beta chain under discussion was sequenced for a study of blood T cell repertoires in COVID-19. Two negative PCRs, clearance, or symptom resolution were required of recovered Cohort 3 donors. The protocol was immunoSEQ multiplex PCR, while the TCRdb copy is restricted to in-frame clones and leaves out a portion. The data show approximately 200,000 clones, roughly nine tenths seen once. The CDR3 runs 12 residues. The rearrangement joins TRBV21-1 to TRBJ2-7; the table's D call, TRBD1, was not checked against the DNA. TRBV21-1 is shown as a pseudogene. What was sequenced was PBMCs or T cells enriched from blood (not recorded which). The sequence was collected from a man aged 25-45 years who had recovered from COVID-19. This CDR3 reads CASNNGRKQGNF. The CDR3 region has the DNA TGTGCCAGCAACAACGGTAGGAAACAGGGAAACTTC.